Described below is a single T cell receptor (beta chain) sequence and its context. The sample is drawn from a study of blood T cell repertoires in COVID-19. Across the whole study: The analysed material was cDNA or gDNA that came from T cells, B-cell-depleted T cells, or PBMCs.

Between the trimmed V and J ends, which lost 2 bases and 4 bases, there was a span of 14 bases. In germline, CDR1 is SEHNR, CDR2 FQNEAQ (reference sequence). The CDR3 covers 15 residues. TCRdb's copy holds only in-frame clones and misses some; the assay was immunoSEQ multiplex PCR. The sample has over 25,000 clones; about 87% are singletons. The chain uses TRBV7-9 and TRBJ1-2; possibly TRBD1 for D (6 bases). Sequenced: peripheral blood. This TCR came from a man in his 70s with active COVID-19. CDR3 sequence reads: CASSLSAGAAYGYTF. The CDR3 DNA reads TGTGCCAGCAGCTTATCAGCGGGGGCAGCCTATGGCTACACCTTC.